These 12 T cell receptor beta chains were all obtained from the same sample, sequenced in a study of T-cell memory formation after mild COVID-19. TCRdb called the 5' RACE reads again in MiXCR, with one record for every CDR3 protein. Of about 470,000 distinct CDR3 sequences listed, 25% are singletons. The specimen sequenced was PBMCs or a T cell subset sorted from them (not recorded which). The receptors were gathered from an adult woman who had mild COVID-19 (a few samples of this study predate the infection). Cell type and time point are not known.

This clonotype has only a few counts. The chain carries TRBV7-8 and TRBJ1-5; no clear D. In germline, CDR1 is SGHVS, CDR2 FQNEAQ. The CDR3 is 12 amino acids. The V gene lost 5 bases and the J gene lost 5 bases, with 7 bases spanning the gap. The CDR3 loop reads CASSGVDQPQHF. The CDR3 DNA reads TGTGCCAGCAGCGGGGTGGATCAGCCCCAGCATTTT.

This chain connects TRBV5-1 to TRBJ2-3; D is unclear. The CDR3 is made up of 14 amino acids. V lost 7 bases and J 2 bases, leaving 14 bases between the germline ends. Per germline, CDR1 SGHRS and CDR2 YFSETQ. The CDR3 reads CASAGLYLTDTQYF. CDR3 in DNA: TGCGCCAGCGCCGGTCTTTACCTCACAGATACGCAGTATTTT.

The chain couples TRBV27 to TRBJ2-7, with TRBD2 matching 10 bases. The CDR3 is made up of 15 amino acids. The junction had 9 bases not matched to a gene; V was cut back by 6 bases and J by 4 bases. CDR1 and CDR2 from the germline V gene are MNHEY and SMNVEV (reference sequence). Here the CDR3 reads CASSVSGRASYEQYF. DNA for the CDR3: TGTGCCAGCAGCGTAAGCGGGAGGGCCTCATACGAGCAGTACTTC.

This chain joins TRBV19 and TRBJ1-1; D unresolved. This CDR3 is built from 11 residues. V gave up 2 bases and J gave up 6 bases, with 4 bases separating them. From germline, CDR1 is LNHDA and CDR2 SQIVND (reference sequence). The CDR3 sequence: CASSIFAEAFF. The CDR3 coding sequence is TGTGCCAGTAGTATATTTGCTGAAGCTTTCTTT.

This rearrangement joins TRBV7-9 to TRBJ2-5; 8 bases map to TRBD2. J was trimmed by 5 bases and V by 5 bases; bases with no gene match: 7. The CDR3 loop spans 14 amino acids. Germline V lookup: CDR1 SEHNR, CDR2 FQNEAQ (reference sequence). The CDR3 nucleotides read TGTGCCAGCAGCCTGCGGGAGGTTAGCGAGACCCAGTACTTC. It is translated as CASSLREVSETQYF.

The chain uses TRBV7-9 and TRBJ2-7, with D possibly matching TRBD2 (5 bases). Trimming pared 7 bases from V and 3 bases from J, leaving 7 bases between. Germline V gene sequence: CDR1 SEHNR, CDR2 FQNEAQ (reference sequence). The CDR3 extends over 11 amino acids. The CDR3 protein is CASTRDYEQYF. As DNA, the CDR3 is TGTGCCAGCACTCGGGACTACGAGCAGTACTTC.

A few counts support this clonotype. This chain links TRBV7-8 with TRBJ1-1, with a possible D match to TRBD1 (6 bases). The CDR3 has 16 residues. Trimming pared 4 bases from V and 1 base from J, leaving 16 bases between. Germline V gene sequence: CDR1 SGHVS, CDR2 FQNEAQ. In DNA, the CDR3 is TGTGCCAGCAGCTCCGGACAGACTTTGTCGAACACTGAAGCTTTCTTT. It yields the protein CASSSGQTLSNTEAFF.

The chain joins TRBV24-1 to TRBJ2-1, with TRBD2 matching 12 bases. Germline loops: CDR1 KGHDR, CDR2 SFDVKD. The CDR3 extends over 18 amino acids. The V gene end was trimmed by 0 bases and the J gene end by 4 bases; junction bases not matched to a gene: 6. The CDR3: CATSDLASSGGAYNEQFF. The DNA for the CDR3 is TGTGCCACCAGTGATTTGGCGTCTAGCGGGGGGGCTTACAATGAGCAGTTCTTC.

This clonotype was observed a few times. The chain is built from TRBV29-1 and TRBJ2-3, with D possibly TRBD2 on 5 matching bases. Germline V lookup: CDR1 SQVTM, CDR2 ANQGSEA. Trimming stripped 5 bases from V and 0 bases from J, with 12 bases between. The CDR3 consists of 14 residues. The CDR3 coding sequence is TGCAGCGTTACGGGAAGCGGTAGCACAGATACGCAGTATTTT. This encodes CSVTGSGSTDTQYF.

V and J are TRBV9 and TRBJ2-3; the D gene could be TRBD1 or TRBD2 (5 bases each). CDR1 and CDR2 (germline): SGDLS, YYNGEE. There are 14 residues in the CDR3. V lost 4 bases and J 5 bases, leaving 14 bases between the germline ends. The CDR3: CASSPAGDVDTQYF. The CDR3 DNA sequence: TGTGCCAGCAGCCCTGCCGGGGACGTAGATACGCAGTATTTT. Full variable domain (missing parts from reference TRBV9 and TRBJ2-3): DSGVTQTPKHLITATGQRVTLRCSPRSGDLSVYWYQQSLDQGLQFLIQYYNGEERAKGNILERFSAQQFPDLHSELNLSSLELGDSALYFCASSPAGDVDTQYFGPGTRLTVL.

The chain's CDR3 is CASSPETGAPRWNEQFF. The CDR3 DNA is TGCGCCAGCAGCCCTGAGACGGGGGCCCCGAGGTGGAATGAGCAGTTCTTC. This sequence joins TRBV5-1 and TRBJ2-1, with D perhaps matching TRBD1 or TRBD2 (6 bases each). CDR3 size: 17 residues. The ends were cut back, 4 bases at V and 7 bases at J, with 24 bases in the middle. Germline V CDR1 and CDR2: SGHRS, YFSETQ.

The V gene is TRBV12-3 or TRBV12-4, the J gene TRBJ1-4; D is uncertain. The CDR3 has 12 residues. V dropped 4 bases and J dropped 10 bases, with 10 bases sitting between them. The CDR3 reads CASSSHEGKLFF. DNA of the CDR3: TGTGCCAGCAGTTCTCATGAGGGAAAACTGTTTTTT.